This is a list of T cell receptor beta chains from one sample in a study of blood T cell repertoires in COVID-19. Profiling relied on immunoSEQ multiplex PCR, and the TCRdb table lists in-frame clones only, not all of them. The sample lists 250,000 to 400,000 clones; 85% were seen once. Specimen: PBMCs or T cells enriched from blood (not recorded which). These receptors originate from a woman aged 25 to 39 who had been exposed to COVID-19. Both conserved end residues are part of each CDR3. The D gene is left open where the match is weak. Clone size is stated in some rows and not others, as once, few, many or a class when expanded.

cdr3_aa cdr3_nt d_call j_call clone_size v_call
CASSEAGHSDYEQYF TGCGCCAGCAGTGAAGCGGGGCACTCCGACTACGAGCAGTACTTC TRBD2 TRBJ2-7 NA TRBV10-1
CASSGWEGMGQETQYF TGTGCCAGCAGCGGATGGGAGGGAATGGGACAAGAGACCCAGTACTTC TRBD2 TRBJ2-5 NA TRBV7-9
CASSLLSGQGPYSPLHF TGTGCCAGCAGCTTACTGTCTGGGCAGGGCCCATACTCACCCCTCCACTTT NA TRBJ1-6 few TRBV7-9
CASSVLGQADSPLHF TGTGCCAGCAGTGTTTTGGGACAGGCGGATTCACCCCTCCACTTT TRBD1 TRBJ1-6 NA TRBV2
CASSTLAGGQETQYF TGTGCCAGTAGTACCCTAGCGGGGGGGCAGGAGACCCAGTACTTC TRBD2 TRBJ2-5 few TRBV19
CASSSSGAGGITEAFF TGTGCCAGCAGCTCATCAGGGGCAGGAGGTATCACTGAAGCTTTCTTT NA TRBJ1-1 NA TRBV7-9
CASSSRDINSYNEQFF TGTGCCAGCAGCTCAAGGGACATCAACTCCTACAATGAGCAGTTCTTC NA TRBJ2-1 many TRBV9
CASSPPTGRSYEQYF TGTGCCAGCTCACCACCTACAGGGAGAAGCTACGAGCAGTACTTC NA TRBJ2-7 NA TRBV18
CASSHVHNEQFF TGTGCCAGCAGCCACGTCCACAATGAGCAGTTCTTC NA TRBJ2-1 NA TRBV3-1/TRBV3-2
CASSPRVVGDNQPQHF TGTGCCAGCAGTCCCCGGGTTGTAGGGGACAATCAGCCCCAGCATTTT NA TRBJ1-5 NA TRBV27
CASSNSREGEKLFF TGTGCCAGCAGCAACAGCAGGGAAGGGGAAAAACTGTTTTTT NA TRBJ1-4 NA TRBV21-1
CASSQVGTGLSTDTQYF TGCGCCAGCAGCCAAGTGGGGACAGGCCTAAGCACAGATACGCAGTATTTT TRBD1 TRBJ2-3 NA TRBV4-3
CASSLGANVLTF TGTGCCAGCAGCCTTGGGGCCAACGTCCTGACTTTC NA TRBJ2-6 NA TRBV28
CATSDQGLAGGGEQFF TGTGCCACCAGCGACCAGGGACTAGCGGGAGGAGGTGAGCAGTTCTTC TRBD2 TRBJ2-1 NA TRBV15
CASSLNPQGGDNEQFF TGTGCCAGCAGCTTAAACCCCCAGGGAGGGGACAATGAGCAGTTCTTC TRBD2 TRBJ2-1 NA TRBV7-9